This TCR beta chain was sequenced in a study of identical twins. Whole-study findings and limits: The authors drew conclusions from cross-sectional statistical analysis rather than following the same donors. Abundant beta clonotypes from cord blood bore fewer insertions; memory repertoires lacked this pattern.

There are 17 residues in the CDR3. With 2 bases clipped from V and 3 bases from J, the junction kept 12 bases outside the gene matches. Germline-derived CDR1 and CDR2 are SGHVS and FQNEAQ. Template switching created a universal primer site, and the cDNA included unique molecular identifiers. A single record per CDR3 protein comes from TCRdb applying MiXCR to the 5' RACE reads. The sample includes roughly 490,000 distinct CDR3 sequences, about 13% of them seen just once. With regard to this clonotype: No antigen is known for it.

The same data also went into a second study, on yellow fever vaccine responses in identical twins.

This TCR was recovered from a woman aged 18-30 years in good health. The rearrangement links TRBV7-8 to TRBJ2-7; TRBD1 matches at 8 bases. The sequenced sample consisted of CD4+ T cells sorted from blood. The CDR3 sequence: CASSLRIGSRGLYEQYF. DNA of the CDR3: TGTGCCAGCAGCTTAAGGATAGGGAGCAGGGGGCTCTACGAGCAGTACTTC. The variable domain in full, completed from reference TRBV7-8 and TRBJ2-7, reads GAGVSQSPRYKVAKRGQDVALRCDPISGHVSLFWYQQALGQGPEFLTYFQNEAQLDKSGLPSDRFFAERPEGSVSTLKIQRTQQEDSAVYLCASSLRIGSRGLYEQYFGPGTRLTVT.